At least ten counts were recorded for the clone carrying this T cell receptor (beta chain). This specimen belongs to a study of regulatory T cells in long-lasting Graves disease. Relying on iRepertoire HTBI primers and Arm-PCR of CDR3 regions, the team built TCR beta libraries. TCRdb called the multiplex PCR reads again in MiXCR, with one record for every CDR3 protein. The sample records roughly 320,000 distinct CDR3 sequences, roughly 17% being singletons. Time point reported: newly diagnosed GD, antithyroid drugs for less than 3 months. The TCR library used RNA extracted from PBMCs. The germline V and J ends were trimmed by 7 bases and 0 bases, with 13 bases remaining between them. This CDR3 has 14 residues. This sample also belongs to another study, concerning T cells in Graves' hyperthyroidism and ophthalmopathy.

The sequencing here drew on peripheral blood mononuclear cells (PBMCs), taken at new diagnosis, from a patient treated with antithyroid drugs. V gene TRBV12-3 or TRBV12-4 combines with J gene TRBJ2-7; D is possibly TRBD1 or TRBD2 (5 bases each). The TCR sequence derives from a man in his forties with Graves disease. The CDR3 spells CASTIGGFSYEQYF. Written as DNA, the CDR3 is TGTGCCAGCACCATTGGGGGATTCTCCTACGAGCAGTACTTC.